This T cell receptor beta chain was captured by sequencing in a study of identical twins. Findings of the study overall: Part of the zero-insertion signal could reflect confounding by invariant MAIT and iNKT cells.

A few counts support this clonotype. The antigen remains undetermined. Germline-derived CDR1 and CDR2 are SGHAT and FQDESV (reference sequence). V was trimmed by 2 bases and J by 0 bases, leaving 7 bases between them. The CDR3 runs 14 residues. Template switching (which added a universal primer site) was used, and cDNA carried unique molecular identifiers. Each CDR3 protein is one row after TCRdb ran MiXCR on the 5' RACE reads. The sample includes approximately 1.8 million distinct CDR3 sequences, roughly a third seen only once; the top ten take around 0.25%. The rearrangement links TRBV11-1 to TRBJ1-1; D is ambiguous. The sequenced material came from cord blood. This receptor was identified in a newborn girl in good health. This CDR3 is CASSLKGLNTEAFF. CDR3 DNA: TGTGCCAGCAGCTTAAAGGGCCTGAACACTGAAGCTTTCTTT. The whole variable domain, filled in from reference TRBV11-1 and TRBJ1-1, reads EAEVAQSPRYKITEKSQAVAFWCDPISGHATLYWYRQILGQGPELLVQFQDESVVDDSQLPKDRFSAERLKGVDSTLKIQPAELGDSAMYLCASSLKGLNTEAFFGQGTRLTVV.